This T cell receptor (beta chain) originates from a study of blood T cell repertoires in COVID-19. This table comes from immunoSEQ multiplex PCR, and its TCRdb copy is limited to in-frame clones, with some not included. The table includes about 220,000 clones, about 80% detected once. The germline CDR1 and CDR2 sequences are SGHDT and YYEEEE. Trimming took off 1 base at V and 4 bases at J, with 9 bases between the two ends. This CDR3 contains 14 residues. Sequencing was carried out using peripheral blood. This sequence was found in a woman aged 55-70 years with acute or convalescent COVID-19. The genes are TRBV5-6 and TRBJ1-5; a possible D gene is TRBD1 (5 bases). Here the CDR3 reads CASSLSRVNQPQHF. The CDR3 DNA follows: TGTGCCAGCAGCTTGTCCAGGGTTAATCAGCCCCAGCATTTT.